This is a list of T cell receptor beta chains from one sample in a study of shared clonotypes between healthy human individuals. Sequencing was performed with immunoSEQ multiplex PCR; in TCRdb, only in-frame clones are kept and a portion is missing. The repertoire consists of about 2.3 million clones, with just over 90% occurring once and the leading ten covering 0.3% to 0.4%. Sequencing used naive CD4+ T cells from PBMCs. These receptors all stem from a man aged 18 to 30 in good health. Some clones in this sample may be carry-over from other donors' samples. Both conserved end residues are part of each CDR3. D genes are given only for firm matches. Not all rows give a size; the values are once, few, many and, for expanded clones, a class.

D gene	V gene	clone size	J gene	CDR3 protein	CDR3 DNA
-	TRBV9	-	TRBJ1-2	CASSDDGGDYGYTF	TGTGCCAGCAGTGACGATGGAGGGGACTATGGCTACACCTTC
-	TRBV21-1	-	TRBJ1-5	CASSKHRDRGERIGNQPQHF	TGTGCCAGCAGCAAGCACCGGGACAGGGGGGAGAGAATTGGCAATCAGCCCCAGCATTTT
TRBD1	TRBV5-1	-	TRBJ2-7	CASSLGDRADEQYF	TGCGCCAGCAGCTTGGGGGACAGGGCGGACGAGCAGTACTTC
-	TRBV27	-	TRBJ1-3	CASSLSSPGNTIYF	TGTGCCAGCAGTTTATCTTCCCCTGGAAACACCATATATTTT
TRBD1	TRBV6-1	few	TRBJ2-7	CASRRGLEVYEQYF	TGTGCCAGCAGGAGGGGGCTTGAGGTCTACGAGCAGTACTTC
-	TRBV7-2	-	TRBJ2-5	CASSRNSFQETQYF	TGTGCCAGCAGTCGAAACAGTTTCCAAGAGACCCAGTACTTC
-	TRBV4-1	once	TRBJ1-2	CASSQEVAVRGLPADGYTF	TGCGCCAGCAGCCAAGAAGTAGCGGTCCGAGGGCTCCCGGCGGATGGCTACACCTTC
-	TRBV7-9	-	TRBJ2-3	CASSAREGDTQYF	TGTGCCAGCAGCGCCCGCGAAGGAGATACGCAGTATTTT
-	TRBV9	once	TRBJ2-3	CASSVATREAQYF	TGTGCCAGCAGCGTAGCCACTCGAGAGGCGCAGTATTTT
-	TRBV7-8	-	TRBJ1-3	CASSLQRGAYSGNTIYF	TGTGCCAGCAGCCTCCAACGCGGAGCCTACTCTGGAAACACCATATATTTT
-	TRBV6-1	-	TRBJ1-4	CASSEGPGEKLFF	TGTGCCAGCAGTGAAGGACCGGGGGAAAAACTGTTTTTT
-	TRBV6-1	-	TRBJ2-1	CASSEELAEQFF	TGTGCCAGCAGTGAAGAGCTGGCTGAGCAGTTCTTC
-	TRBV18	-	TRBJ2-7	CASSPILDTADEQYF	TGTGCCAGCTCACCGATTTTAGATACAGCGGACGAGCAGTACTTC
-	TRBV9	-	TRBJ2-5	CASSVRAGETQYF	TGTGCCAGCAGCGTAAGGGCGGGAGAGACCCAGTACTTC
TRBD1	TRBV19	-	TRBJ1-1	CASSITGGANTEAFF	TGTGCCAGTAGTATTACAGGGGGCGCGAACACTGAAGCTTTCTTT
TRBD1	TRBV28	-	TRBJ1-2	CASSIGTERYGYTF	TGTGCCAGCAGCATTGGGACAGAGAGGTATGGCTACACCTTC
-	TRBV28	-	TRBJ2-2	CASSLRSGANTGELFF	TGTGCCAGCAGTTTGAGGTCGGGGGCGAACACCGGGGAGCTGTTTTTT
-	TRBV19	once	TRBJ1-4	CASRPSVTTNEKLFF	TGTGCCAGTAGACCTTCAGTGACGACTAATGAAAAACTGTTTTTT
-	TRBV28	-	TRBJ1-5	CASTVAGDMSNQPQHF	TGTGCCAGCACCGTCGCCGGGGATATGAGCAATCAGCCCCAGCATTTT
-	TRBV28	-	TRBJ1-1	CASSLGRLNTEAFF	TGTGCCAGCAGTTTAGGGCGGCTAAACACTGAAGCTTTCTTT
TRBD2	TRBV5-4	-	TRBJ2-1	CASSTPTSGRGGEQFF	TGTGCCAGCAGCACCCCAACTAGCGGGAGGGGGGGTGAGCAGTTCTTC
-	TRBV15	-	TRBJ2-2	CATSRGMRRGGHTGELFF	TGTGCCACCAGCAGAGGAATGAGGCGGGGCGGGCACACCGGGGAGCTGTTTTTT
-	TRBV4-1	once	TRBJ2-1	CASVKGPGEDWNEQFF	TGCGCCAGCGTAAAGGGTCCGGGAGAGGATTGGAATGAGCAGTTCTTC
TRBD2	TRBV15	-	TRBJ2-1	CATSREGLAGYEQFF	TGTGCCACCAGCAGAGAGGGACTAGCCGGCTATGAGCAGTTCTTC
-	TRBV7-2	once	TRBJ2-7	CASSPRPNSYEQYF	TGTGCCAGCAGCCCGCGGCCTAACTCCTACGAGCAGTACTTC
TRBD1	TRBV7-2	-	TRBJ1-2	CASSGRQGFNYGYTF	TGTGCCAGCAGCGGAAGACAGGGGTTTAACTATGGCTACACCTTC
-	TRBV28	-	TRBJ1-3	CASSFIGDVSGNTIYF	TGTGCCAGCAGTTTCATAGGGGACGTATCTGGAAACACCATATATTTT
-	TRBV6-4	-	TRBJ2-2	CASRSEPNTGELFF	TGTGCCAGCAGATCTGAGCCTAACACCGGGGAGCTGTTTTTT
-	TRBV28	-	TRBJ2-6	CASSLWGAGANVLTF	TGTGCCAGCAGTTTATGGGGGGCTGGGGCCAACGTCCTGACTTTC
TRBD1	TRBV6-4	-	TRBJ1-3	CASSAFRDRAGNTIYF	TGTGCCAGCAGTGCGTTCCGGGACAGGGCTGGAAACACCATATATTTT
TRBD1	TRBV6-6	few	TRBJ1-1	CASSYSTGAEAFF	TGTGCCAGCAGTTACTCCACAGGGGCTGAAGCTTTCTTT
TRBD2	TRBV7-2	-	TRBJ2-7	CASSETSGRLPLSYEQYF	TGTGCCAGCAGCGAGACTAGCGGGAGGCTACCACTCTCCTACGAGCAGTACTTC
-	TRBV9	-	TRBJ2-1	CASSLDSSYNEQFF	TGTGCCAGCAGCCTTGATAGCTCCTACAATGAGCAGTTCTTC
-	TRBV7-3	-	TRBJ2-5	CASSLGTGWQETQYF	TGTGCCAGCAGCTTAGGTACAGGATGGCAAGAGACCCAGTACTTC
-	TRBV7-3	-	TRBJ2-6	CASSDRGAAGSGANVLTF	TGTGCCAGCAGCGACCGCGGAGCGGCCGGCTCTGGGGCCAACGTCCTGACTTTC
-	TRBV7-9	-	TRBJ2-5	CASSLVGRLETQYF	TGTGCCAGCAGCTTAGTAGGACGTCTAGAGACCCAGTACTTC
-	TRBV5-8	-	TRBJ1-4	CASSQIPQGGSDEKLFF	TGTGCCAGCAGCCAAATACCCCAAGGGGGTAGTGATGAAAAACTGTTTTTT
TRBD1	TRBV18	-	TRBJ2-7	CASSPQRQGGDEQYF	TGTGCCAGCTCACCACAGCGACAGGGTGGTGACGAGCAGTACTTC
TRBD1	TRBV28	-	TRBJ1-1	CASSPGGGTEAFF	TGTGCCAGCAGTCCAGGGGGAGGGACTGAAGCTTTCTTT
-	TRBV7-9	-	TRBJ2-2	CASRVVDPTGELFF	TGTGCCAGCAGGGTAGTTGATCCCACCGGGGAGCTGTTTTTT
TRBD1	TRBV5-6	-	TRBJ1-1	CASSLRGPEAFF	TGTGCCAGCAGCTTGAGGGGGCCTGAAGCTTTCTTT
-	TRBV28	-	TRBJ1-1	CASSPSPRVSEAFF	TGTGCCAGCAGTCCTTCCCCCAGGGTATCTGAAGCTTTCTTT
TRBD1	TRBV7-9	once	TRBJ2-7	CASSLEGTGSSEQYF	TGTGCCAGCAGCTTAGAGGGGACAGGGAGTTCCGAGCAGTACTTC
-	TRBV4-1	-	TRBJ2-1	CASSQPMRGSYNEQFF	TGCGCCAGCAGCCAACCAATGAGGGGGAGCTACAATGAGCAGTTCTTC
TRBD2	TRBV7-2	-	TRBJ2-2	CASSPASGSRTGELFF	TGTGCCAGCAGCCCGGCTAGCGGGAGTAGGACCGGGGAGCTGTTTTTT
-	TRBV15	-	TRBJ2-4	CATSGWDENIQYF	TGTGCCACCAGCGGTTGGGACGAAAACATTCAGTACTTC
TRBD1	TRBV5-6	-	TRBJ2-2	CASSSLFDRADTGELFF	TGTGCCAGCAGCTCCCTATTTGACAGGGCTGACACCGGGGAGCTGTTTTTT
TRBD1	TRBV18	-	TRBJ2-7	CASSPRDREFYEQYF	TGTGCCAGCTCTCCCCGGGACAGGGAATTTTACGAGCAGTACTTC
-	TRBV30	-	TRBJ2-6	CAWNHRGRANVLTF	TGTGCCTGGAATCACCGGGGGAGGGCCAACGTCCTGACTTTC